This T cell receptor beta chain comes out of a study of Tregs in tolerant kidney transplant recipients. Study-level points and caveats: The small number of patients limits these findings pending further validation. Tregs expanded with activated donor B cells seemed most donor-specific.

TCRdb's copy holds only in-frame clones and misses some; the assay was immunoSEQ multiplex PCR. Counted here are about 56,000 clones, around 82% occurring once; the ten biggest clones make up 4.5% to 6.5%. Trimming pared 3 bases from V and 4 bases from J, leaving 14 bases between. Germline CDR1 and CDR2: SGHDN and FVKESK. The CDR3 runs 15 residues. On this clone: Antigen unknown.

The rearrangement joins TRBV14 to TRBJ2-3, with TRBD2 as a possible D gene (5 bases). Sequenced input: CD4+ T cells from blood. This TCR was recovered from a human donor in good health. In DNA, the CDR3 is TGTGCCAGCAGCCAGCTGATTGAGGGTCCAGATACGCAGTATTTT. This gives the protein CASSQLIEGPDTQYF. Complete variable domain (other parts from reference TRBV14 and TRBJ2-3): EAGVTQFPSHSVIEKGQTVTLRCDPISGHDNLYWYRRVMGKEIKFLLHFVKESKQDESGMPNNRFLAERTGGTYSTLKVQPAELEDSGVYFCASSQLIEGPDTQYFGPGTRLTVL.